These T cell receptor beta chains were read from a single sample in a study of human T cells and chemical hapten exposure. TCRdb called the RACE reads again in MiXCR, with one record for every CDR3 protein. The table shows about 170,000 distinct CDR3 sequences, with about a quarter occurring only once. The material was whole blood, obtained in connection with sensitization to the hapten diphenylcyclopropenone (DPC). These receptors all stem from a woman aged 18-30 years with alopecia areata. Some clones in this sample may be carry-over from other donors' samples. Both conserved end residues are part of each CDR3. A D gene is named only where the DNA matches it firmly. Clone size is shown for a subset of rows, as once, few, many or a class of expanded clone.

>TRBV9|few|TRBJ2-3|-
TGTGCCAGCAGCGCTGACAGTACAGGGATCCCAGATACGCAGTATTTT
CASSADSTGIPDTQYF
>TRBV7-2|-|TRBJ2-7|-
TGTGCCAGCAGCCCCAGACAGGCCTCCTACGAGCAGTACTTC
CASSPRQASYEQYF
>TRBV29-1|-|TRBJ2-1|-
TGCAGCGTAGCCGGGTCCGATGAGCAGTTCTTC
CSVAGSDEQFF
>TRBV7-2|few|TRBJ2-3|TRBD2
TGTGCCTCTAAGGCAGCGGGGGGGACAGATACGCAGTATTTT
CASKAAGGTDTQYF
>TRBV29-1|few|TRBJ2-3|-
TGCAGCGTTGCTTGGGCCCTCACAGATACGCAGTATTTT
CSVAWALTDTQYF
>TRBV6-6|once|TRBJ1-1|-
TGTGCCAGCAGTTACAAGGGGTTCACTGAAGCTTTCTTT
CASSYKGFTEAFF
>TRBV7-2|-|TRBJ1-5|-
TGTGCCAGCAGTAATCAATGGCAGCCCCAGCATTTT
CASSNQWQPQHF
>TRBV5-1|-|TRBJ1-5|TRBD1
TGCGCCAGCAGCTTAAGGGGACAGGCCAATCAGCCCCAGCATTTT
CASSLRGQANQPQHF
>TRBV12-3/TRBV12-4|-|TRBJ2-5|-
TGTGCCAGCAGTGCCCGGGGGACTTCCCAGGCAGAGACCCAGTACTTC
CASSARGTSQAETQYF
>TRBV7-9|-|TRBJ1-6|-
TGTGCCAGCAGTTCTATACAGAATTCACCCCTCCACTTT
CASSSIQNSPLHF
>TRBV10-3|few|TRBJ2-7|TRBD2
TGTGCCATCAGGTCTAGCGGGAGTTCCCACGAGCAGTACTTC
CAIRSSGSSHEQYF
>TRBV29-1|-|TRBJ2-5|-
TGCAGCGTTGAAGGGAGTAAGAGGATTGGGGAGACCCAGTACTTC
CSVEGSKRIGETQYF
>TRBV18|-|TRBJ1-1|-
TGTGCCAGCTCAACGGAGTCTCACACTGAAGCTTTCTTT
CASSTESHTEAFF
>TRBV7-2|-|TRBJ2-3|-
TGTGCCAGCAGCTTAGAAGCCTGGGGCGACCGGAATTTT
CASSLEAWGDRNF
>TRBV7-2|-|TRBJ2-7|-
TGTGCCAGCAGCTTGGGGCAGGGGAAATACTACGAGCAGTACTTC
CASSLGQGKYYEQYF
>TRBV2|-|TRBJ1-1|-
TGTGCCAGCAGTGATGAGTTCAACACTGAAGCTTTCTTT
CASSDEFNTEAFF
>TRBV7-2|few|TRBJ1-3|-
TGTGCCAGCAGCTTAGGGGCAGTCCTCAGGAACACCATATATTTT
CASSLGAVLRNTIYF
>TRBV29-1|few|TRBJ2-7|TRBD1
TGCAGCGTTGGGCAGGGGGCCTACGAGCAGTACTTC
CSVGQGAYEQYF
>TRBV12-3/TRBV12-4|-|TRBJ2-7|-
TGTGCCAGCAGTCGTCACGGGAGATCTGTGGGCGAGCAGTACTTC
CASSRHGRSVGEQYF
>TRBV5-1|-|TRBJ2-5|-
TGCGCCAGCAGCTTTACCCCGGGGAAAGAGACCCAGTACTTC
CASSFTPGKETQYF
>TRBV20-1|-|TRBJ2-7|-
TGCAGTGCTACCCAGCGTCTAGCTGGCGAGCAGTACTTC
CSATQRLAGEQYF
>TRBV3-1|-|TRBJ2-7|-
TGTGCCAGCAGCCAAGCCCGGGGCGGGTACGAGCAGTACTTC
CASSQARGGYEQYF
>TRBV20-1|-|TRBJ2-1|-
TGCAGTGCTAGAGCGGTAGGGAGCTCCTACAATGAGCAGTTCTTC
CSARAVGSSYNEQFF
>TRBV7-2|few|TRBJ2-7|-
TGTGCCAGCAGCTTCGGAGGGTTGGACTACGAGCAGTACTTC
CASSFGGLDYEQYF
>TRBV4-3|few|TRBJ2-7|-
TGCGCCAGCAGCCAAGTCCAACTCGGACACACCTACGAGCAGTACTTC
CASSQVQLGHTYEQYF
>TRBV4-1|few|TRBJ2-5|-
TGCGCCAGCAGCCAAGTATTCGCGGAGACCCAGTACTTC
CASSQVFAETQYF
>TRBV19|few|TRBJ2-1|-
TGTGCCAGTAGTACCGAAGGGGGGACAGTTTCGGAAGAGCAGTTCTTC
CASSTEGGTVSEEQFF
>TRBV20-1|few|TRBJ2-7|TRBD1
TGCAGTGCTAGAGACGGGACAGGATTCTACGAGCAGTACTTC
CSARDGTGFYEQYF